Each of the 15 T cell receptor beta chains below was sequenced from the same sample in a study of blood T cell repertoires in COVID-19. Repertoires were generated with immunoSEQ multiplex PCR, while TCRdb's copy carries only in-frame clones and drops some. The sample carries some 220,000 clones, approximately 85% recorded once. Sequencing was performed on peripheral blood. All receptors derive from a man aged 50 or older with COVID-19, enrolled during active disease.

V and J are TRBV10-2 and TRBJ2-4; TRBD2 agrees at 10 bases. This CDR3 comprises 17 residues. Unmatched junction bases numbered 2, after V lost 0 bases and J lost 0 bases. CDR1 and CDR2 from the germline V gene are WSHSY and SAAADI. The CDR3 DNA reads TGCGCCAGCAGTGAGTCTAGCGGGGGGATAGCCAAAAACATTCAGTACTTC. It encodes CASSESSGGIAKNIQYF.

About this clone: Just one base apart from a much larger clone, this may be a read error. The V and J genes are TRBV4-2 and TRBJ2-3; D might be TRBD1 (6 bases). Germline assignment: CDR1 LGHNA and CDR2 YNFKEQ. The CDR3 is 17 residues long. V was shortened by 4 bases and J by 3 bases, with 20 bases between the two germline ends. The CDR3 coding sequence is TGTGCCAGCAGCCCACGGGGTAGCAGGGGACCAACAGATACGCAGTATTTT. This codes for CASSPRGSRGPTDTQYF.

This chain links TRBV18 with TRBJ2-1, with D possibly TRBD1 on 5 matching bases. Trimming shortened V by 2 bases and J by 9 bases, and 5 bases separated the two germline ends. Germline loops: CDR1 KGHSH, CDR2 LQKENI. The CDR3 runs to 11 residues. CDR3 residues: CASSPDSEQFF. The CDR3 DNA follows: TGTGCCAGCTCACCAGACAGTGAGCAGTTCTTC.

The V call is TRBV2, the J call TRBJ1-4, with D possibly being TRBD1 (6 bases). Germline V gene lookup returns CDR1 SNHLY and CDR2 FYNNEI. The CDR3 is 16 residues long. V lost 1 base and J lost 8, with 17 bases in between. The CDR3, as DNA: TGTGCCAGCAGTGAAGTTAGTATGACAGGTCGGGAAAAACTGTTTTTT. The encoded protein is CASSEVSMTGREKLFF.

The CDR3 coding sequence is TGCGCCAGCAGAGGGGGCGCCGGGGGCTACACCTTC. Its protein product is CASRGGAGGYTF. V usage is TRBV5-1 and J usage is TRBJ1-2, with 7 bases aligning to TRBD1. The germline CDR1 and CDR2 sequences are SGHRS and YFSETQ. Germline trimming cut 5 bases from V and 8 bases from J; bases unmatched to any gene: 6. This CDR3 has 12 residues. Filled out from reference TRBV5-1 and TRBJ1-2, the complete variable domain reads KAGVTQTPRYLIKTRGQQVTLSCSPISGHRSVSWYQQTPGQGLQFLFEYFSETQRNKGNFPGRFSGRQFSNSRSEMNVSTLELGDSALYLCASRGGAGGYTFGSGTRLTVV.

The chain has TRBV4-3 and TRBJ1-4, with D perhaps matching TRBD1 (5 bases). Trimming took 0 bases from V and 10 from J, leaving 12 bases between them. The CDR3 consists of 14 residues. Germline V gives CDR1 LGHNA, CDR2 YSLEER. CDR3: CASSQDWGGGKLFF. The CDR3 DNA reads TGCGCCAGCAGCCAAGATTGGGGCGGGGGAAAACTGTTTTTT.

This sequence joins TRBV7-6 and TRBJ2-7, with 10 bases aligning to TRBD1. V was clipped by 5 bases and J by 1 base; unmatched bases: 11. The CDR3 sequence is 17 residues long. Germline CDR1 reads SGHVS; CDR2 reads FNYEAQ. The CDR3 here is CASSPSRDRGRSYEQYF. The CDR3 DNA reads TGTGCCAGCAGCCCCTCCCGGGACAGGGGTCGATCCTACGAGCAGTACTTC.

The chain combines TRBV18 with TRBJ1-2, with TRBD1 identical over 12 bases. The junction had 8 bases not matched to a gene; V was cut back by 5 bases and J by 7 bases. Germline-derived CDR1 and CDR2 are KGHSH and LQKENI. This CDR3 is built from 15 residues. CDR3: CASSWGQGAQSGYTF. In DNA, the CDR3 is TGTGCCAGCTCATGGGGACAGGGGGCGCAAAGTGGCTACACCTTC.

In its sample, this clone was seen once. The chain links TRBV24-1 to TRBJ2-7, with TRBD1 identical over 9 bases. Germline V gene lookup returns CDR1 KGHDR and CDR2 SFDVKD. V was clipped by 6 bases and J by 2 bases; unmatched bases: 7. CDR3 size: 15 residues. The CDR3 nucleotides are TGTGCCACCAGTTTATCCGGGACAGGGACCTACGAGCAGTACTTC. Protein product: CATSLSGTGTYEQYF.

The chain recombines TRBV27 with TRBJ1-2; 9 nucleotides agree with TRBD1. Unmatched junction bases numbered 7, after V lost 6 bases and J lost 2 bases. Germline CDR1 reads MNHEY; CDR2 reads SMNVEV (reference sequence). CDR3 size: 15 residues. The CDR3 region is CASSAGTGSNYGYTF. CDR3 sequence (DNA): TGTGCCAGCAGCGCCGGGACAGGGTCGAACTATGGCTACACCTTC.

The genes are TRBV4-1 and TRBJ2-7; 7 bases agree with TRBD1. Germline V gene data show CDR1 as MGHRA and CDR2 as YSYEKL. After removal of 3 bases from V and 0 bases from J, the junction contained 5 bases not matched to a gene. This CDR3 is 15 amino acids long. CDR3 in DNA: TGCGCCAGCAGCCATGTACAGGGGATCTCCTACGAGCAGTACTTC. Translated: CASSHVQGISYEQYF.

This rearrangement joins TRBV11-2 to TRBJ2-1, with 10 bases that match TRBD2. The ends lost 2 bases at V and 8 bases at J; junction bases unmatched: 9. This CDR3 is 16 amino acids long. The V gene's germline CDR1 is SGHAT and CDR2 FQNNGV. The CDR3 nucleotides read TGTGCCAGCAGCTTATCCCCAGCGGGGGGGCGGTATGAGCAGTTCTTC. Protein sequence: CASSLSPAGGRYEQFF.

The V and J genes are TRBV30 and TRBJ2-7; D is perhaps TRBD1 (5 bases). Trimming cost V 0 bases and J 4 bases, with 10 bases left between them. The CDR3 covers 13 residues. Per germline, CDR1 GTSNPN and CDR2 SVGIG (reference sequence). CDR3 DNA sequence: TGTGCCTGGAGTGTACTTAGGGGTTACGAGCAGTACTTC. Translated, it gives CAWSVLRGYEQYF.

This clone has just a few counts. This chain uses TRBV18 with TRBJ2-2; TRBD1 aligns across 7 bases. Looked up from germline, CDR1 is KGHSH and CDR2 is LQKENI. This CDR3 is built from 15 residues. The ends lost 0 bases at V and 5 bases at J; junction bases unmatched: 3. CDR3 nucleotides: TGTGCCAGCTCACCACCGGGACAGAGGACCGGGGAGCTGTTTTTT. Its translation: CASSPPGQRTGELFF.

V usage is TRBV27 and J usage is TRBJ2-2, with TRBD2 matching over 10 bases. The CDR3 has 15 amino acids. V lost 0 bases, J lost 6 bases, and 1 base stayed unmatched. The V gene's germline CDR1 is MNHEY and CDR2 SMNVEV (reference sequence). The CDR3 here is CASSLSAGGPGELFF. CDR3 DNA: TGTGCCAGCAGTTTATCAGCGGGGGGGCCCGGGGAGCTGTTTTTT.